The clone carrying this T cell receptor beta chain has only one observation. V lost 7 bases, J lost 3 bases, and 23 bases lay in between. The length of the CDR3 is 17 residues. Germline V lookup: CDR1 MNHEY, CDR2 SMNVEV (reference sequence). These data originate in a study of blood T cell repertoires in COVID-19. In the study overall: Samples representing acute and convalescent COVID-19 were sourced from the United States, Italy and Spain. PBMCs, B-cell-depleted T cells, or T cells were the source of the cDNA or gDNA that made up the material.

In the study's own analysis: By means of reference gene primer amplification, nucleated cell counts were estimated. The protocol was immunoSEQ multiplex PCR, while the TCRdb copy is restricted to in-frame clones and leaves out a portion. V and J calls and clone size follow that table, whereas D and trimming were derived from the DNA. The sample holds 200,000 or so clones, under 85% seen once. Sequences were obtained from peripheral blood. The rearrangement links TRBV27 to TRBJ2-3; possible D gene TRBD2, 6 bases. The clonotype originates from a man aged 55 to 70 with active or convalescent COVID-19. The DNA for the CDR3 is TGTGCCAGCACCCCCGGTAGCGGCGTCCTACGGACAGATACGCAGTATTTT. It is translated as CASTPGSGVLRTDTQYF.